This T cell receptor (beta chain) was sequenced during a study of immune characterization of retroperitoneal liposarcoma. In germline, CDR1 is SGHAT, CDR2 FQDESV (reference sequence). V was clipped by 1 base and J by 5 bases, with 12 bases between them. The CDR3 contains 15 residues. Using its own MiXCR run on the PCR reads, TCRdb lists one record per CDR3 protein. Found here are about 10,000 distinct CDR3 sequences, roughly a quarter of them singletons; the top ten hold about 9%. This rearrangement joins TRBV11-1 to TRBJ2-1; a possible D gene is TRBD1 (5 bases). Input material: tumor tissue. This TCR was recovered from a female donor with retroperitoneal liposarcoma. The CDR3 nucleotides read TGTGCCAGCAGCTTAGAATTTGCAGGGAACAATGAGCAGTTCTTC. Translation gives CASSLEFAGNNEQFF. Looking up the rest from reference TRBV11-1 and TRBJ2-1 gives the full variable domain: EAEVAQSPRYKITEKSQAVAFWCDPISGHATLYWYRQILGQGPELLVQFQDESVVDDSQLPKDRFSAERLKGVDSTLKIQPAELGDSAMYLCASSLEFAGNNEQFFGPGTRLTVL.